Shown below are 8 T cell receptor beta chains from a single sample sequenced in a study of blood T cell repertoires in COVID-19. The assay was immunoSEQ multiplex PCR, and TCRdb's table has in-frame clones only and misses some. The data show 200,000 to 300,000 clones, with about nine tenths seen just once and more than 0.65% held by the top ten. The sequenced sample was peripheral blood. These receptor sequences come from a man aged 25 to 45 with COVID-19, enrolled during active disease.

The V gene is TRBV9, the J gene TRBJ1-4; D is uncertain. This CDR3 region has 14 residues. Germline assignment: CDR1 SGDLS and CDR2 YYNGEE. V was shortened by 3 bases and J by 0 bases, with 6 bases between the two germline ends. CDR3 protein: CASSGDATNEKLFF. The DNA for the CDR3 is TGTGCCAGCAGCGGCGATGCAACTAATGAAAAACTGTTTTTT.

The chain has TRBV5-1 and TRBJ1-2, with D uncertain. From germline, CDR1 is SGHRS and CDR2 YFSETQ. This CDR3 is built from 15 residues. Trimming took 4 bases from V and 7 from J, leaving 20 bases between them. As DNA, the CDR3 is TGCGCCAGCAGCCAAGAGAATGGGCCCTTGAGTGGCTACACCTTC. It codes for CASSQENGPLSGYTF.

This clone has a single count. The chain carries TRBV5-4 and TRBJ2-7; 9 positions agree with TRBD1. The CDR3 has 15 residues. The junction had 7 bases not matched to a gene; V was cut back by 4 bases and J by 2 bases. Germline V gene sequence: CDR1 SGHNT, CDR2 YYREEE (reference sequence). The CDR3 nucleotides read TGTGCCAGCAGCGATGGGACAGGGCCTACCTACGAGCAGTACTTC. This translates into CASSDGTGPTYEQYF.

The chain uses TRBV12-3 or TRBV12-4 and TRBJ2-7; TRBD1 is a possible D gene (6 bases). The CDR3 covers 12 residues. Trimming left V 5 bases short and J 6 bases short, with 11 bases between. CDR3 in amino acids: CASSHRAGEQYF. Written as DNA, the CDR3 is TGTGCCAGCAGTCACAGGGCCGGCGAGCAGTACTTC.

In DNA form, the CDR3 reads TGCAGCGTTGCAGGGGTAATGAACACTGAAGCTTTCTTT. Its protein product is CSVAGVMNTEAFF. The rearrangement joins TRBV29-1 to TRBJ1-1; D may be TRBD1 (6 bases). CDR3 length: 13 residues. Germline CDR1 and CDR2: SQVTM and ANQGSEA. Trimming cost V 4 bases and J 0 bases, with 9 bases left between them.

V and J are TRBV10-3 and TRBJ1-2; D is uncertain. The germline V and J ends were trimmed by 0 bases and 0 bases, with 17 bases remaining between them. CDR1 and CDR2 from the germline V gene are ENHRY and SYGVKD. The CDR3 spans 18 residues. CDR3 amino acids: CAISESMERRLTNYGYTF. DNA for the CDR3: TGTGCCATCAGTGAGTCGATGGAAAGGAGACTCACTAACTATGGCTACACCTTC.

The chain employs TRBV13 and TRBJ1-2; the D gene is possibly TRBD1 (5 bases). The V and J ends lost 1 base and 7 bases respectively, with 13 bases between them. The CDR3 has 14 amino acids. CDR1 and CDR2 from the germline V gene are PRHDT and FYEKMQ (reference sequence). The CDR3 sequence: CASSLDRGKGGYTF. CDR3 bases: TGTGCCAGCAGCTTAGATCGGGGGAAGGGTGGCTACACCTTC.

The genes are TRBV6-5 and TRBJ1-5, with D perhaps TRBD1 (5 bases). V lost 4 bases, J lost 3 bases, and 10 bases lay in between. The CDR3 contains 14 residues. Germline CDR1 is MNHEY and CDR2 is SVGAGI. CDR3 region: CASSLGGDNQPQHF. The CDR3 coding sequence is TGTGCCAGCAGTTTGGGGGGGGACAATCAGCCCCAGCATTTT.